This T cell receptor (beta chain) was observed in a study of early stage breast cancer tumors. Study context: Most invasive tumors, about 80% of the 16, were ER+/PR+/HER2-.

This clone qualifies as medium-sized (0.01 to 0.1%). Its antigen is unknown. Study observations and caveats: Most shared enriched TCRB sequences were commonly generated ones.

Germline CDR1 and CDR2: SEHNR and FQNEAQ (reference sequence). There are 13 residues in the CDR3. The V end was cut by 4 bases, the J end by 0 bases, with 6 bases between. Produced via immunoSEQ multiplex PCR; TCRdb's table is partial and in-frame only. The data contain 39,000 or so clones, around 69% of them seen just once; the ten biggest clones take up approximately 7.1%. Sequencing was done on a sample of blood. This receptor was taken from a person aged 45 to 60 with breast cancer. The rearrangement uses TRBV7-9 and TRBJ1-1; tentative D call: TRBD1 (6 bases). For the CDR3, the DNA is TGTGCCAGCAGCTGGACAGTGAACACTGAAGCTTTCTTT. Amino acid sequence: CASSWTVNTEAFF.